The 5 T cell receptor beta chains presented below share a single source sample, sequenced in a study of cytomegalovirus exposure and HLA in healthy donors. A multiplex PCR was run with 60 Vbeta primers and 13 Jbeta primers. Profiled with immunoSEQ multiplex PCR; TCRdb holds only in-frame clones, not every one. The sample lists fewer than 85,000 clones, roughly 79% occurring once. The sample comprised PBMCs. These receptors were taken from a male donor in good health and CMV-seropositive.

V usage is TRBV7-9 and J usage is TRBJ2-2, with TRBD1 matching 7 bases. With 2 bases clipped from V and 0 bases from J, the junction kept 3 bases outside the gene matches. The CDR3 consists of 16 residues. Germline-derived CDR1 and CDR2 are SEHNR and FQNEAQ (reference sequence). CDR3 coding DNA: TGTGCCAGCAGCTTACCGACAGGGCCGAACACCGGGGAGCTGTTTTTT. It encodes CASSLPTGPNTGELFF.

The gene calls are TRBV4-1 and TRBJ1-2, with TRBD1 identical over 9 bases. The CDR3 spans 16 residues. CDR1 is MGHRA, CDR2 YSYEKL, per germline. With V trimmed by 3 bases and J by 3 bases, 8 bases remained unmatched. The CDR3 bases are TGCGCCAGCAGCCATGATGGGACAGGGAGCGACTATGGCTACACCTTC. It translates to CASSHDGTGSDYGYTF.

The rearrangement links TRBV4-2 to TRBJ1-4, with 7 bases identical to TRBD1. The germline V gene has CDR1 LGHNA and CDR2 YNFKEQ. This CDR3 is built from 16 residues. V gave up 1 base and J gave up 5 bases; unmatched junction bases: 7. The CDR3 sequence is CASSQARQGINEKLFF. CDR3 coding DNA: TGTGCCAGCAGCCAAGCCCGACAGGGCATAAATGAAAAACTGTTTTTT.

The J gene is TRBJ2-3, the V gene TRBV15; 9 bases match TRBD1. Germline CDR1 reads LNHNV; CDR2 reads YYDKDF (reference sequence). This CDR3 is built from 13 residues. Unmatched junction bases numbered 4, after V lost 8 bases and J lost 4 bases. CDR3 loop: CATGGTGSDTQYF. The CDR3 DNA reads TGTGCCACCGGGGGGACAGGGTCAGATACGCAGTATTTT.

V usage is TRBV4-2 and J usage is TRBJ2-1; the D gene is possibly TRBD2 (5 bases). V was clipped by 3 bases and J by 5 bases, with 11 bases between them. Per germline, CDR1 LGHNA and CDR2 YNFKEQ. The CDR3 has 14 amino acids. CDR3 coding DNA: TGTGCCAGCAGCCACTTTGGACTTGACAATGAGCAGTTCTTC. It yields the protein CASSHFGLDNEQFF.